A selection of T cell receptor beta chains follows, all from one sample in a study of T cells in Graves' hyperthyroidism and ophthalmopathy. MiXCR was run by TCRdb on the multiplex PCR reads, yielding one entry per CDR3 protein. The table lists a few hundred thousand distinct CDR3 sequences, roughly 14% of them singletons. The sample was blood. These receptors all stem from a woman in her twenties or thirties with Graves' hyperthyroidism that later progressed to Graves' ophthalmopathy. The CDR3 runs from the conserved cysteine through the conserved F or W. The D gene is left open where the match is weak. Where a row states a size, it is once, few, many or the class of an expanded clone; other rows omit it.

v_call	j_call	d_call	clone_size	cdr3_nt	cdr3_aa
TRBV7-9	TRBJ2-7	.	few	TGTGCCAGCAGCCTAAACAACGAGCAGTACTTC	CASSLNNEQYF
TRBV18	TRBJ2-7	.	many	TGTGCCAGCTCACCAGAGGCGGGCGAGCAGTACTTC	CASSPEAGEQYF
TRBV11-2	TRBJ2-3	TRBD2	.	TGTGCCAGCAGCTCCACGGGACTAGCGGGAGAGGCAGATACGCAGTATTTT	CASSSTGLAGEADTQYF
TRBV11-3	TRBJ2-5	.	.	TGTGCCAGCAGTCGAATAGCGTCGGAGACCCAGTACTTC	CASSRIASETQYF
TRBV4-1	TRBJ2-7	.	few	TGCGCCAGCAGCCACTCCGGGACGGGCTTTACCTACGAGCAGTACTTC	CASSHSGTGFTYEQYF
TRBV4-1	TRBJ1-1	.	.	TGCGCCAGCAGCCAAGCAGGCAGGGTCGATGAAGCTTTCTTT	CASSQAGRVDEAFF
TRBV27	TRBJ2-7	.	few	TGTGCCAGCAGTTCCGGATCCTTCCCCTACGAGCAGTACTTC	CASSSGSFPYEQYF
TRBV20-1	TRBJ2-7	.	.	TGCAGTGCCTATCCCGGCTACGAGCAGTACTTC	CSAYPGYEQYF
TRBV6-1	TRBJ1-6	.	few	TGTGCCAGCAGCAGACTCCCGGGAGATAATTCACCCCTCCACTTT	CASSRLPGDNSPLHF
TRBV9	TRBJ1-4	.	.	TGTGCCAGCAGCGTAGCCCCGGGGGCAAAACTGTTTTTT	CASSVAPGAKLFF
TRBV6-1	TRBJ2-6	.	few	TGTGCCAGCACCTGGGGGTCCGCCCTCTCTGGGGCCAACGTCCTGACTTTC	CASTWGSALSGANVLTF
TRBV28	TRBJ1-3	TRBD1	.	TGTGCCAGCAGCTCGGGACAGGGAGCCGACTCTGGAAACACCATATATTTT	CASSSGQGADSGNTIYF
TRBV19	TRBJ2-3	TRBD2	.	TGTGCCAGTAGTACCCGGATAGCGGGGCCCACAGATACGCAGTATTTT	CASSTRIAGPTDTQYF
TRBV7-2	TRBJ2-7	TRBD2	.	TGTGCCAGCAGCTTAGCGGGACTAGCGGGAGGTGACTACGAGCAGTACTTC	CASSLAGLAGGDYEQYF
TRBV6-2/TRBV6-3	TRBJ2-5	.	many	TGTGCCAGCAGTTGGCGGCAGCGCCTCAGAGAGACCCAGTACTTC	CASSWRQRLRETQYF
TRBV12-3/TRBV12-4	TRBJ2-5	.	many	TGTGCCAGCCGGCTAGCCGACTACCAAGAGACCCAGTACTTC	CASRLADYQETQYF
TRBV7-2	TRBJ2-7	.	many	TGTGCCAGCAGCTTAATGCAGGGCCCCTACGAGCAGTACTTC	CASSLMQGPYEQYF
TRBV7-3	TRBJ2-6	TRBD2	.	TGTGCCAGCAGCAGCACTAGCGGGCCTGGGGCCGACGTCCTGACTTTC	CASSSTSGPGADVLTF
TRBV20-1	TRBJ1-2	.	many	TGCAGTGCCAACCCAGGGTACGGTGGCTACACCTTC	CSANPGYGGYTF
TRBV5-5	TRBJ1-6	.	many	TGTGCCAGCAGCTTGCCCGGGGGCCTCGATTCACCCCTCCACTTT	CASSLPGGLDSPLHF
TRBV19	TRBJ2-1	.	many	TGTGCCAGTAGTATATTTGGAGAAGGTGAGCAGTTCTTC	CASSIFGEGEQFF
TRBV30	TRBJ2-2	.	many	TGTGCCTGGAGTGGCCGGGCCAAGCGCACCGGGGAGCTGTTTTTT	CAWSGRAKRTGELFF
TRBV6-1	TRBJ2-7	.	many	TGTGCCAGCATGCGGCTTCAGGAGCAGTACTTC	CASMRLQEQYF